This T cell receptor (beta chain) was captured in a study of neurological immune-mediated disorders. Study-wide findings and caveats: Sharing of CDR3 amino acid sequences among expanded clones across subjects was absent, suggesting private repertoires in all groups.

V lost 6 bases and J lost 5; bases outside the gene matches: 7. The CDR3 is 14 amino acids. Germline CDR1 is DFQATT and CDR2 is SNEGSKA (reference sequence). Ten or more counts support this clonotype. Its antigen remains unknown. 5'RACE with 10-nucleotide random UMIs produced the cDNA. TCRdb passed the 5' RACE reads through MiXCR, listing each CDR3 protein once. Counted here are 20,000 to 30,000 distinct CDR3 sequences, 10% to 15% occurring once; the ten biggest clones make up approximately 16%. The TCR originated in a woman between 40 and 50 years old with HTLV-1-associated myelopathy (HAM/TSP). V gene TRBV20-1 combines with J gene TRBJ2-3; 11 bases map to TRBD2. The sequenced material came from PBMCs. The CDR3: CSAEIAGGRDTQYF. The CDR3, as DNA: TGCAGTGCAGAGATAGCGGGGGGGCGAGATACGCAGTATTTT.